At least ten counts were recorded for the clone carrying this T cell receptor (beta chain). Antigen unknown. In the original analysis: The study took CDR3 differences across clinicopathological groups and made a distant-metastasis classifier for papillary thyroid cancer from them. TCRdb reprocessed the PCR reads via MiXCR. These V and J calls originate from TCRdb's pipeline instead of the authors' own analysis. The sample shows about 85,000 clones, 8% to 9.5% of them seen only once. Patients were all untreated before their thyroid surgery. This entry comes from a study of metastatic and nonmetastatic thyroid tumors. Study in general: Repertoires of blood and of tissue (tumor or nodule) from malignant and benign thyroid patients were compared. Regarding the study as a whole: As reported, TCR beta diversity in blood and tumor was significantly higher in malignant thyroid tumors than in benign nodules.

The sequenced sample was blood. This clonotype was sampled from a female donor with papillary thyroid cancer or a benign thyroid nodule (not recorded which). Some clones in this sample may be carry-over from other donors' samples.

CDR3 DNA sequence: TGTGCTAGTGGTTTGGACCAGGCGGGGTACACCTTC. Protein: CASGLDQAGYTF. The chain links TRBV12-5 to TRBJ1-2; D is uncertain. Germline V gene lookup returns CDR1 LGHNT and CDR2 FRNRAP. Trimming stripped 1 base from V and 11 bases from J, with 11 bases between. This CDR3 has 12 amino acids.